Described below is a single T cell receptor (beta chain) sequence and its context. Its antigen is not known. Ophthalmopathy patients had moderate-to-severe active disease, CAS ≥3, NOSPECS ≥4, and disease duration under 3 months. Diagnostic decisions used clinical symptoms, serum thyroxine and TRAb, thyroid ultrasound and orbital computed tomography. This record comes from a study of T cells in Graves' hyperthyroidism and ophthalmopathy. This CDR3 is built from 12 residues. CDR1 and CDR2 from the germline V gene are SGDLS and YYNGEE. Amplification yielded TCR beta CDR3 regions, with RNA transcripts as the source. First-round RT-PCR of the TCR CDR3 relied on the HTBI primer set. TCRdb re-called the multiplex PCR reads through MiXCR, storing one row per CDR3 protein. The sample lists more than 500,000 distinct CDR3 sequences; around 16% were seen once. Overall study findings and caveats: Also found in blood were most expanded thyroid clonotypes above 0.001.

This clonotype originated in a woman between 25 and 40 years old with Graves' ophthalmopathy. The rearrangement joins TRBV9 to TRBJ2-2; D may be TRBD1 (5 bases). Sequencing input: blood. CDR3 sequence reads: CADPDSAGELFF. CDR3 coding DNA: TGTGCTGATCCCGACAGCGCCGGGGAGCTGTTTTTT.